Below, one TCR beta chain is given with its context. Its antigen is not yet known. No base-level quality is on record; no much larger clone is a single base apart. The V end loses 3 bases and the J end loses 8 bases, and a stretch of 15 bases separates them. Inclusive of the bounding cysteine and phenylalanine, the CDR3 is 15 residues long. The retained sequence is limited to the CDR3, 45 bases, with the frame set at the first base. CDR1 and CDR2, looked up from the germline V gene, are SGDLS and YYNGEE. The data originate from a study of chemoradiotherapy in HPV16-positive cancers (dated by TCRdb to the early 2020s). Background for the entire study: Candidate HPV-specific T-cell clones and common TCR motifs were defined by functional T-cell assays performed on cells from a couple of HPV16-positive patients. The study asked whether T-cell immunity to the HPV oncoproteins E6 and E7 changes during chemoradiotherapy and whether this immunity affects survival. The candidate HPV-specific TCRs and motifs were then tracked in TCR repertoires from 80 to 95 patients with HPV-related cancers.

Because repertoires were sampled repeatedly during chemoradiotherapy, clonal expansion in the tumor microenvironment could be followed. Libraries came from the immunoSEQ multiplex PCR assay. TCRdb mirrors the immuneACCESS table, restricted to in-frame sequences. Some clones are absent from its copies; in checked studies, under half trace to an unresolved V gene, and the reason for the others is unknown. The sample table lists 15,000 to 20,000 clones, roughly 73% of them with a count of one. The top ten clones comprise under 1.5% of the sample. General findings and caveats noted by the study authors: The functional definition of HPV-specific T cells came from only a couple of HPV16-positive patients, and the survival association was reported for HPV16-positive patients. In HPV16-positive patients, expansion of HPV-responsive T cells during chemoradiotherapy was associated with improved recurrence-free survival. Expansion of candidate HPV-specific clones and E7-related TCR motifs was observed in the tumor microenvironment during treatment, whereas no such expansion was observed for non-HPV-specific T cells.

The sequence was collected from a human donor with HPV-associated anogenital cancer. This sample was taken from a patient who underwent chemoradiotherapy. The V and J genes are TRBV9 and TRBJ1-6; TRBD1 might be the D gene, on 6 matching bases. The CDR3 protein sequence reads: CASSAQTTGYSPLHF. The DNA sequence follows: TGTGCCAGCAGCGCACAGACGACAGGTTATTCACCCCTCCACTTT.